A single sample is the source of the 22 T cell receptor beta chains below, sequenced in a study of cytotoxic CD8 clonotypes in ibrutinib-treated CLL. Clones were sequenced by immunoSEQ multiplex PCR, and TCRdb holds only the in-frame ones, with some missing. Here the sample spans about 300,000 clones, roughly four fifths being singletons. The specimen comprised PBMCs, sampled at disease progression, from a patient treated with ibrutinib. All receptors come from a human donor with chronic lymphocytic leukemia.

This clone was detected only a few times. The CDR3 nucleotides read TGTGCCAGCAAAGGCCGGGACGCGGACTATGGCTACACCTTC. Protein product: CASKGRDADYGYTF. The genes are TRBV27 and TRBJ1-2; weak D call: TRBD1 (5 bases). This CDR3 has 14 residues. Germline V lookup: CDR1 MNHEY, CDR2 SMNVEV (reference sequence). Deletions cut 7 bases from V and 3 bases from J, with 15 bases between.

The chain employs TRBV7-2 and TRBJ2-7; TRBD2 matches 16 bases. This CDR3 spans 15 amino acids. Per the germline V gene, CDR1 is SGHTA and CDR2 is FQGNSA. With 2 bases clipped from V and 9 bases from J, the junction kept 4 bases outside the gene matches. The CDR3: CASSLRGLAGGMQYF. The DNA of the CDR3 is TGTGCCAGCAGCTTAAGGGGACTAGCGGGAGGGATGCAGTACTTC.

The chain couples TRBV19 to TRBJ2-7; 11 bases match TRBD1. There are 16 residues in the CDR3. Germline-derived CDR1 and CDR2 are LNHDA and SQIVND (reference sequence). Losses at the gene ends were 3 bases for V and 0 bases for J; bases not matched to a gene: 4. The CDR3 reads CASSMKGTGGSYEQYF. CDR3 DNA: TGTGCCAGTAGTATGAAAGGGACAGGGGGCTCCTACGAGCAGTACTTC.

The chain combines TRBV28 with TRBJ2-3, with D unclear. Trimming pared 2 bases from V and 1 base from J, leaving 7 bases between. CDR1 and CDR2 from the germline V gene are MDHEN and SYDVKM. CDR3 length: 14 residues. CDR3 sequence (DNA): TGTGCCAGCAGTTTAAAGTGGCGCACAGATACGCAGTATTTT. Translating gives CASSLKWRTDTQYF.

The chain carries TRBV28 and TRBJ2-6; 8 bases line up with TRBD1. Looked up from germline, CDR1 is MDHEN and CDR2 is SYDVKM. This CDR3 region has 16 residues. The V gene end was trimmed by 5 bases and the J gene end by 2 bases; junction bases not matched to a gene: 5. CDR3 DNA sequence: TGTGCCAGCAGTAATCAGGGGGCTACTGGGGCCAACGTCCTGACTTTC. Encoded protein: CASSNQGATGANVLTF.

A single count supports this clone. The chain links TRBV28 to TRBJ2-5; a possible D gene is TRBD1 (7 bases). The germline V gene encodes CDR1 MDHEN and CDR2 SYDVKM. This CDR3 spans 14 amino acids. V lost 6 bases to trimming and J lost 5 bases, with 16 bases between them. The CDR3: CASRHTGDWETQYF. The CDR3 DNA follows: TGTGCCAGCAGACATACAGGGGACTGGGAGACCCAGTACTTC.

The chain carries TRBV6-6 and TRBJ1-2; possible D gene TRBD1, 6 bases. Trimming left V 5 bases short and J 5 bases short, with 21 bases between. The V gene's germline CDR1 is MNHNY and CDR2 SVGAGI (reference sequence). The CDR3 is 16 residues long. The CDR3 here is CASSTGLGAQLYGYTF. The CDR3 DNA follows: TGTGCCAGCAGTACGGGACTGGGGGCCCAATTGTATGGCTACACCTTC.

This chain links TRBV9 with TRBJ1-5; D unclear. Germline V gene sequence: CDR1 SGDLS, CDR2 YYNGEE. The CDR3 contains 15 residues. Trimming took off 0 bases at V and 3 bases at J, with 10 bases between the two ends. CDR3 sequence (DNA): TGTGCCAGCAGCGTAGGTCCCGGGCACAATCAGCCCCAGCATTTT. Amino acids: CASSVGPGHNQPQHF.

V is TRBV29-1 and J is TRBJ2-7, with 11 nucleotides matching TRBD2. Trimming cost V 4 bases and J 5 bases; bases outside gene matches: 4. Germline CDR1 reads SQVTM; CDR2 reads ANQGSEA. This CDR3 has 13 amino acids. The CDR3 is CSVAASGGNEQYF. The CDR3 DNA reads as TGCAGCGTTGCGGCTAGCGGGGGGAACGAGCAGTACTTC.

This chain joins TRBV7-3 and TRBJ2-2; 9 bases are shared with TRBD2. Per the germline V gene, CDR1 is SGHTA and CDR2 is FQGTGA. CDR3 length: 14 residues. Losses at the gene ends were 1 base for V and 7 bases for J; bases not matched to a gene: 1. CDR3 residues: CASSLMREGGELFF. Written as DNA, the CDR3 is TGTGCCAGCAGCTTAATGCGGGAGGGCGGGGAGCTGTTTTTT. Together with reference TRBV7-3 and TRBJ2-2, the CDR3 gives the full variable domain: GAGVSQTPSNKVTEKGKYVELRCDPISGHTALYWYRQSLGQGPEFLIYFQGTGAADDSGLPNDRFFAVRPEGSVSTLKIQRTERGDSAVYLCASSLMREGGELFFGEGSRLTVL.

This clone was detected once. The CDR3 DNA is TGTGCCAGCAGCGTACAACTAGCGGGAGTGGAAGAGCAGTTCTTC. Its protein is CASSVQLAGVEEQFF. This chain connects TRBV9 to TRBJ2-1; 11 bases line up with TRBD2. The CDR3 loop spans 15 amino acids. CDR1 is SGDLS, CDR2 YYNGEE, per germline. After removal of 1 base from V and 10 bases from J, the junction contained 7 bases not matched to a gene. The whole variable domain, remainder taken from reference TRBV9 and TRBJ2-1, is DSGVTQTPKHLITATGQRVTLRCSPRSGDLSVYWYQQSLDQGLQFLIQYYNGEERAKGNILERFSAQQFPDLHSELNLSSLELGDSALYFCASSVQLAGVEEQFFGPGTRLTVL.

This clone was recorded a few times. The chain employs TRBV25-1 and TRBJ1-1; D is ambiguous. V was cut by 4 bases and J by 4 bases, with 19 bases left in between. CDR3 size: 16 residues. Germline loops: CDR1 MGHDK, CDR2 SYGVNS. This chain's CDR3 is CASSGPSAQPRTEAFF. CDR3 in DNA: TGTGCCAGCAGTGGACCTAGTGCCCAACCCCGCACTGAAGCTTTCTTT.

This chain links TRBV5-1 with TRBJ2-3; 9 bases line up with TRBD2. V lost 1 base to trimming and J lost 0 bases; unmatched junction nucleotides: 6. The CDR3 has 17 amino acids. Germline loops: CDR1 SGHRS, CDR2 YFSETQ. CDR3 amino acids: CASSLMGSGGSTDTQYF. The CDR3 DNA reads as TGCGCCAGCAGCTTGATGGGAAGCGGGGGGAGCACAGATACGCAGTATTTT.

The rearrangement uses TRBV9 and TRBJ2-1; TRBD2 matches at 8 bases. Losses at the gene ends were 0 bases for V and 3 bases for J; bases not matched to a gene: 11. CDR3 length: 18 residues. CDR1 is SGDLS, CDR2 YYNGEE, per germline. The CDR3 nucleotides read TGTGCCAGCAGCGTAGTGCCGGGGGGGCAGGTAAACTACAATGAGCAGTTCTTC. It encodes CASSVVPGGQVNYNEQFF.

This chain joins TRBV12-5 and TRBJ2-1, with a weak D call TRBD1 (5 bases). V shed 3 bases and J shed 8 bases, with 26 bases lying between them. This CDR3 is built from 18 residues. CDR1 and CDR2 from the germline V gene are LGHNT and FRNRAP. In nucleotides, the CDR3 is TGTGCTAGTGGTTTCTCCACCTATTATCTGGCAAAAGGGGATGAGCAGTTCTTC. Translation gives CASGFSTYYLAKGDEQFF.

The chain links TRBV9 to TRBJ2-7; D is perhaps TRBD2 (6 bases). The CDR3 sequence is 12 residues long. Trimming removed 2 bases at V and 7 bases at J, with 10 bases between. Germline CDR1 is SGDLS and CDR2 is YYNGEE. CDR3 region: CASSVGGTEQYF. CDR3 DNA sequence: TGTGCCAGCAGCGTCGGCGGGACGGAGCAGTACTTC.

The chain is built from TRBV19 and TRBJ1-5; D gene uncertain. There are 13 residues in the CDR3. CDR1 is LNHDA, CDR2 SQIVND, per germline (reference sequence). Trimming took off 9 bases at V and 2 bases at J, with 11 bases between the two ends. The CDR3 coding sequence is TGTGCCAGCCGGGCCGGGGGCAATCAGCCCCAGCATTTT. Its translation: CASRAGGNQPQHF.

V gene TRBV7-2 combines with J gene TRBJ2-3; TRBD2 matches 14 bases. Germline lookup yields CDR1 SGHTA and CDR2 FQGNSA. The CDR3 totals 19 residues. Germline trimming cut 5 bases from V and 1 base from J; bases unmatched to any gene: 11. For the CDR3, the DNA is TGTGCCAGCAGCCTCGGACTAGCGGGGGGAAGGTGGGGCACAGATACGCAGTATTTT. This gives the protein CASSLGLAGGRWGTDTQYF. The whole variable domain, remainder taken from reference TRBV7-2 and TRBJ2-3, is GAGVSQSPSNKVTEKGKDVELRCDPISGHTALYWYRQSLGQGLEFLIYFQGNSAPDKSGLPSDRFSAERTGGSVSTLTIQRTQQEDSAVYLCASSLGLAGGRWGTDTQYFGPGTRLTVL.

The count of this clone is one. Here the CDR3 reads CASSLDRNYGYTF. The CDR3 DNA reads as TGTGCCAGCAGTCTCGACCGAAACTATGGCTACACCTTC. The chain links TRBV2 to TRBJ1-2, with no clear D. Trimming cost V 5 bases and J 2 bases, with 9 bases left between them. CDR3 length: 13 amino acids. The germline V gene has CDR1 SNHLY and CDR2 FYNNEI.

The sample holds one count of this clone. The J gene is TRBJ2-1, the V gene TRBV11-2; 11 bases align to TRBD2. CDR3 size: 17 residues. V shed 2 bases and J 2 bases; nucleotides not matched to a gene: 5. Looked up from germline, CDR1 is SGHAT and CDR2 is FQNNGV. The CDR3 region is CASSLYASGRTYNEQFF. The CDR3 nucleotides are TGTGCCAGCAGCTTATATGCTAGCGGGAGGACCTACAATGAGCAGTTCTTC.

This sequence joins TRBV18 and TRBJ1-2; D gene unclear. Germline V gene data show CDR1 as KGHSH and CDR2 as LQKENI. V was cut by 1 base and J by 7 bases, with 7 bases left in between. CDR3 length equals 12 residues. The CDR3 loop is CASSPLQGGYTF. DNA for the CDR3: TGTGCCAGCTCACCACTCCAAGGTGGCTACACCTTC.

Only a few counts were recorded for this clone. The gene calls are TRBV5-1 and TRBJ2-1; tentatively, D is TRBD1 (5 bases). Germline-derived CDR1 and CDR2 are SGHRS and YFSETQ. The CDR3 has 15 residues. With 4 bases removed from V and 5 bases from J, the gap between germline ends came to 16 bases. The CDR3 is CASSASWGWDNEQFF. The CDR3, as DNA: TGCGCCAGCAGCGCGTCATGGGGCTGGGACAATGAGCAGTTCTTC. Looking up the rest from reference TRBV5-1 and TRBJ2-1 gives the full variable domain: KAGVTQTPRYLIKTRGQQVTLSCSPISGHRSVSWYQQTPGQGLQFLFEYFSETQRNKGNFPGRFSGRQFSNSRSEMNVSTLELGDSALYLCASSASWGWDNEQFFGPGTRLTVL.